These 32 T cell receptor beta chains came from one sample sequenced in a study of blood T cell repertoires in COVID-19. Here immunoSEQ multiplex PCR was the method, and the copy in TCRdb shows in-frame clones only, minus some. The profile shows about 220,000 clones, approximately 84% of them singletons. The sample consisted of peripheral blood. These TCRs come from a man aged 35 to 55 with active or convalescent COVID-19.

This clone was detected only once. This chain connects TRBV14 to TRBJ1-2; no definite D call. Trimming cost V 1 base and J 4 bases, with 7 bases left between them. In germline, CDR1 is SGHDN, CDR2 FVKESK. The CDR3 covers 13 residues. The CDR3 DNA reads TGTGCCAGCAGCCAAGGCGGAATCTATGGCTACACCTTC. It yields the protein CASSQGGIYGYTF.

The chain couples TRBV18 to TRBJ2-1; D is possibly TRBD1 (5 bases). V was clipped by 2 bases and J by 0 bases, with 8 bases between them. This CDR3 spans 15 amino acids. Per the germline V gene, CDR1 is KGHSH and CDR2 is LQKENI. CDR3 bases: TGTGCCAGCTCACCAGGGGCCAGCTCCTACAATGAGCAGTTCTTC. The encoded protein is CASSPGASSYNEQFF.

CDR3 amino acids: CASSLEGTGVNEQYF. The CDR3 region has the DNA TGTGCCAGCAGCTTGGAGGGGACAGGGGTCAACGAGCAGTACTTC. The chain is built from TRBV5-4 and TRBJ2-7, with 10 bases fitting TRBD1. Unmatched junction bases numbered 5, after V lost 0 bases and J lost 5 bases. The CDR3 runs to 15 residues. Germline values: CDR1 SGHNT, CDR2 YYREEE (reference sequence).

V and J are TRBV29-1 and TRBJ1-3, with 8 bases aligning to TRBD1. Germline CDR1 and CDR2: SQVTM and ANQGSEA. This CDR3 contains 15 residues. The V segment lost 7 bases and the J segment 4 bases; nucleotides outside the gene matches: 12. The CDR3 DNA reads TGCAGCGCCTGGGCTCCGGGACAGGTCGGAAACACCATATATTTT. It translates to CSAWAPGQVGNTIYF.

V is TRBV2 and J is TRBJ1-4; TRBD1 matches 8 bases. The V gene's germline CDR1 is SNHLY and CDR2 FYNNEI. V shed 3 bases and J 7 bases; nucleotides not matched to a gene: 4. CDR3 length: 14 amino acids. The CDR3 DNA sequence: TGTGCCAGCAGTGATCAGGGGGCAGTTGAAAAACTGTTTTTT. The encoded protein is CASSDQGAVEKLFF. The variable domain in full, with the rest retrieved from reference TRBV2 and TRBJ1-4, is EPEVTQTPSHQVTQMGQEVILRCVPISNHLYFYWYRQILGQKVEFLVSFYNNEISEKSEIFDDQFSVERPDGSNFTLKIRSTKLEDSAMYFCASSDQGAVEKLFFGSGTQLSVL.

This rearrangement joins TRBV12-5 to TRBJ1-5; TRBD1 aligns across 7 bases. Per the germline V gene, CDR1 is LGHNT and CDR2 is FRNRAP. V was pared by 1 base and J by 0 bases, with 3 bases of the junction left unmatched. The CDR3 is made up of 16 amino acids. CDR3 loop: CASGLGDSYSNQPQHF. CDR3 bases: TGTGCTAGTGGTTTGGGGGACAGCTATAGCAATCAGCCCCAGCATTTT.

In this sample, this clone turned up once. V and J are TRBV10-3 and TRBJ2-3, with a weak D call TRBD1 (5 bases). The germline V gene has CDR1 ENHRY and CDR2 SYGVKD. This CDR3 is 15 amino acids long. The germline V and J ends were trimmed by 3 bases and 3 bases, with 13 bases remaining between them. Here the CDR3 reads CAISEVTAGTDTQYF. CDR3 nucleotides: TGTGCCATCAGTGAAGTCACAGCAGGGACAGATACGCAGTATTTT.

This chain connects TRBV5-1 to TRBJ1-4; TRBD1 is a possible D gene (5 bases). With 4 bases removed from V and 2 bases from J, the gap between germline ends came to 12 bases. Germline V gives CDR1 SGHRS, CDR2 YFSETQ. The CDR3 is made up of 15 amino acids. DNA for the CDR3: TGCGCCAGCAGCGTTGGCCGGGGGACTAATGAAAAACTGTTTTTT. This codes for CASSVGRGTNEKLFF.

This rearrangement joins TRBV19 to TRBJ2-1; TRBD2 aligns across 9 bases. The CDR3 sequence is 16 residues long. V was pared by 5 bases and J by 4 bases, with 9 bases of the junction left unmatched. Germline loops: CDR1 LNHDA, CDR2 SQIVND (reference sequence). This CDR3 is CASSAPGSGGYNEQFF. CDR3 DNA sequence: TGTGCCAGTAGTGCCCCAGGTAGCGGGGGATACAATGAGCAGTTCTTC.

The chain has TRBV7-3 and TRBJ1-6; tentative D call: TRBD1 (6 bases). Germline CDR1 SGHTA, CDR2 FQGTGA. Trimming shortened V by 5 bases and J by 7 bases, and 12 bases separated the two germline ends. The CDR3 runs to 14 residues. CDR3 DNA sequence: TGTGCCAGCAGCATCGGGACAAGCAATTCACCCCTCCACTTT. Amino acid sequence: CASSIGTSNSPLHF.

The rearrangement links TRBV6-5 to TRBJ1-1; D might be TRBD1 (6 bases). This CDR3 is 11 amino acids long. The germline V gene encodes CDR1 MNHEY and CDR2 SVGAGI. Trimming took off 6 bases at V and 6 bases at J, with 8 bases between the two ends. This chain's CDR3 is CASSQGPEAFF. In DNA form, the CDR3 reads TGTGCCAGCAGCCAGGGGCCTGAAGCTTTCTTT.

The V and J genes are TRBV2 and TRBJ1-2; TRBD1 aligns across 9 bases. The germline V gene has CDR1 SNHLY and CDR2 FYNNEI. The length of the CDR3 is 15 residues. Trimming cost V 6 bases and J 4 bases; bases outside gene matches: 9. The CDR3 nucleotides read TGTGCCAGCAGACCTGACAGGGGGGCCCTCTATGGCTACACCTTC. Residues: CASRPDRGALYGYTF.

This chain connects TRBV4-1 to TRBJ1-5; D perhaps matches TRBD1 (5 bases). Per germline, CDR1 MGHRA and CDR2 YSYEKL. This CDR3 region has 17 residues. V lost 0 bases and J 0 bases, leaving 12 bases between the germline ends. The DNA of the CDR3 is TGCGCCAGCAGCCAAGAGAGGACACTTTATAGCAATCAGCCCCAGCATTTT. Translated, it gives CASSQERTLYSNQPQHF.

This rearrangement joins TRBV7-9 to TRBJ2-1, with a possible D match to TRBD2 (5 bases). With 5 bases removed from V and 2 bases from J, the gap between germline ends came to 16 bases. The CDR3 covers 16 residues. Looked up from germline, CDR1 is SEHNR and CDR2 is FQNEAQ (reference sequence). CDR3: CASSPTFGIAYNEQFF. The CDR3 DNA reads TGTGCCAGCAGCCCCACCTTCGGGATTGCCTACAATGAGCAGTTCTTC.

CDR3 bases: TGTGCCAGCAGGTCCGTAGGGGTTTACGAGCAGTACTTC. Residues: CASRSVGVYEQYF. The rearrangement uses TRBV28 and TRBJ2-7; D is perhaps TRBD1 (5 bases). Germline assignment: CDR1 MDHEN and CDR2 SYDVKM. This CDR3 contains 13 residues. V lost 6 bases, J lost 4 bases, and 13 bases lay in between.

This chain joins TRBV29-1 and TRBJ2-7, with D uncertain. Trimming left V 3 bases short and J 6 bases short, with 12 bases between. The CDR3 sequence is 12 residues long. Looked up from germline, CDR1 is SQVTM and CDR2 is ANQGSEA. The DNA of the CDR3 is TGCAGCGTTGATTCAAACTCGGGCGAGCAGTACTTC. It translates to CSVDSNSGEQYF.

This sequence joins TRBV13 and TRBJ2-2, with TRBD2 matching over 10 bases. Germline CDR1 and CDR2: PRHDT and FYEKMQ (reference sequence). V trimming: 5 bases; J trimming: 0 bases; junction bases outside the gene matches: 12. The CDR3 length is 19 residues. CDR3 residues: CASSPETVGLAANTGELFF. CDR3 nucleotides: TGTGCCAGCAGCCCCGAAACTGTCGGACTAGCGGCGAACACCGGGGAGCTGTTTTTT.

The gene calls are TRBV2 and TRBJ2-3; D not certain. Trimming pared 8 bases from V and 6 bases from J, leaving 9 bases between. The CDR3 covers 11 residues. The germline V gene has CDR1 SNHLY and CDR2 FYNNEI. The CDR3 protein is CASAPGDTQYF. CDR3 coding DNA: TGTGCCAGCGCTCCCGGGGATACGCAGTATTTT.

The chain uses TRBV29-1 and TRBJ1-1; D call uncertain. V was cut by 0 bases and J by 3 bases, with 5 bases left in between. The CDR3 sequence is 12 residues long. The germline gives CDR1 SQVTM, CDR2 ANQGSEA. CDR3 coding DNA: TGCAGCGTTGAAGAGGCAGACACTGAAGCTTTCTTT. Protein: CSVEEADTEAFF.

Worth noting for this clone: Germline and junction disagree at one end, which may indicate a read error. The gene calls are TRBV9 and TRBJ1-4, with D hard to call. This CDR3 region has 13 residues. Per germline, CDR1 SGDLS and CDR2 YYNGEE. The CDR3 loop is CASSVGSDEKLFF. CDR3 nucleotides: TGTGCCAGCAGCGTAGGATCCGATGAGAAACTGTTTTTT.

The chain has TRBV2 and TRBJ2-5; D remains ambiguous. This CDR3 has 16 residues. Germline loops: CDR1 SNHLY, CDR2 FYNNEI. V was clipped by 4 bases and J by 0 bases, with 15 bases between them. The CDR3 spells CASSGNSHLYQETQYF. The CDR3 bases are TGTGCCAGCAGTGGGAACAGTCACTTGTACCAAGAGACCCAGTACTTC.

The sample holds a few counts of this clone. The J gene is TRBJ1-4, the V gene TRBV10-2; D unresolved. Germline CDR1 is WSHSY and CDR2 is SAAADI. V gave up 4 bases and J gave up 6 bases, with 3 bases separating them. The length of the CDR3 is 11 residues. The CDR3 sequence is CASSADEKLFF. For the CDR3, the DNA is TGCGCCAGCAGTGCAGATGAAAAACTGTTTTTT.

The chain joins TRBV5-4 to TRBJ2-3; possibly TRBD2 for D (5 bases). Germline CDR1 reads SGHNT; CDR2 reads YYREEE (reference sequence). The V end lost 0 bases, the J end lost 2 bases, and 10 bases lay between the germline ends. The CDR3 sequence is 15 residues long. CDR3 residues: CASSLGGPFTDTQYF. The CDR3 nucleotides are TGTGCCAGCAGCTTGGGAGGGCCCTTCACAGATACGCAGTATTTT.

The chain is built from TRBV4-2 and TRBJ2-4, with 13 bases aligning to TRBD2. The V gene's germline CDR1 is LGHNA and CDR2 YNFKEQ. The trim removed 4 bases at V and 7 bases at J, leaving 10 bases unmatched. The CDR3 spans 17 residues. CDR3 protein: CASSPATSGGPGNIQYF. The CDR3 nucleotides are TGTGCCAGCAGCCCGGCGACTAGCGGGGGGCCGGGGAACATTCAGTACTTC.

V and J are TRBV3-1 (or the pseudogene TRBV3-2) and TRBJ1-5; D not resolved. The CDR3 runs 13 residues. V shed 4 bases and J shed 2 bases, with 6 bases lying between them. Germline loops: CDR1 LGHDT, CDR2 YNNKEL (reference sequence). DNA of the CDR3: TGTGCCAGCAGCCCGGGTGGCAATCAGCCCCAGCATTTT. This encodes CASSPGGNQPQHF.

The V call is TRBV28, the J call TRBJ2-1, with 9 bases matching TRBD2. Germline V gene lookup returns CDR1 MDHEN and CDR2 SYDVKM. The CDR3 covers 16 residues. V lost 5 bases and J lost 6; bases outside the gene matches: 11. For the CDR3, the DNA is TGTGCCAGCAGTCCGGCGGGGGTAGCGGGAGCCAATGAGCAGTTCTTC. Its protein product is CASSPAGVAGANEQFF.

This sequence joins TRBV27 and TRBJ1-5; possibly TRBD1 for D (6 bases). V gave up 2 bases and J gave up 6 bases, with 11 bases separating them. This CDR3 region has 14 residues. Germline lookup yields CDR1 MNHEY and CDR2 SMNVEV (reference sequence). The CDR3 nucleotides read TGTGCCAGCAGTTTAAGACAGGACGGTCAGCCCCAGCATTTT. Translation: CASSLRQDGQPQHF.

The DNA of the CDR3 is TGTGCCGGCGGGGCGCTCGGGGGCTACACCTTC. It translates to CAGGALGGYTF. The chain links TRBV28 to TRBJ1-2; D might be TRBD1 (5 bases). V shed 11 bases and J shed 8 bases, with 15 bases lying between them. Looked up from germline, CDR1 is MDHEN and CDR2 is SYDVKM. The CDR3 spans 11 residues.

The chain combines TRBV27 with TRBJ1-6; 7 bases are a match to TRBD1. Germline-derived CDR1 and CDR2 are MNHEY and SMNVEV (reference sequence). There are 16 residues in the CDR3. The V segment lost 5 bases and the J segment 3 bases; nucleotides outside the gene matches: 7. In DNA, the CDR3 is TGTGCCAGCAGTCCGACAGGGTTAGGCTATAATTCACCCCTCCACTTT. The encoded protein is CASSPTGLGYNSPLHF.

This clone was seen just once. The chain couples TRBV6-5 to TRBJ2-6; D may be TRBD1 (5 bases). CDR3 length: 16 residues. CDR1 is MNHEY and CDR2 is SVGAGI in the germline V gene. Trimming pared 0 bases from V and 2 bases from J, leaving 8 bases between. CDR3 amino acids: CASSYSIGAGANVLTF. The CDR3 bases are TGTGCCAGCAGTTACTCGATAGGGGCTGGGGCCAACGTCCTGACTTTC.

This chain uses TRBV6-6 with TRBJ1-6; 10 bases fit TRBD1. The CDR3 extends over 15 amino acids. V shed 6 bases, J shed 5 bases, and the junction held 4 bases outside the gene matches. Germline V lookup: CDR1 MNHNY, CDR2 SVGAGI (reference sequence). The chain's CDR3 is CASSRGTGDNSPLHF. Written as DNA, the CDR3 is TGTGCCAGCAGCCGGGGGACAGGGGATAATTCACCCCTCCACTTT.

The CDR3 region has the DNA TGTGCCTGGAGTACCTTCTACAGTGCAACTAATGAAAAACTGTTTTTT. Residues: CAWSTFYSATNEKLFF. V is TRBV30 and J is TRBJ1-4; D is ambiguous. This CDR3 is built from 16 residues. CDR1 is GTSNPN and CDR2 is SVGIG in the germline V gene (reference sequence). Trimming removed 2 bases from V and 0 bases from J, with 13 bases in between.